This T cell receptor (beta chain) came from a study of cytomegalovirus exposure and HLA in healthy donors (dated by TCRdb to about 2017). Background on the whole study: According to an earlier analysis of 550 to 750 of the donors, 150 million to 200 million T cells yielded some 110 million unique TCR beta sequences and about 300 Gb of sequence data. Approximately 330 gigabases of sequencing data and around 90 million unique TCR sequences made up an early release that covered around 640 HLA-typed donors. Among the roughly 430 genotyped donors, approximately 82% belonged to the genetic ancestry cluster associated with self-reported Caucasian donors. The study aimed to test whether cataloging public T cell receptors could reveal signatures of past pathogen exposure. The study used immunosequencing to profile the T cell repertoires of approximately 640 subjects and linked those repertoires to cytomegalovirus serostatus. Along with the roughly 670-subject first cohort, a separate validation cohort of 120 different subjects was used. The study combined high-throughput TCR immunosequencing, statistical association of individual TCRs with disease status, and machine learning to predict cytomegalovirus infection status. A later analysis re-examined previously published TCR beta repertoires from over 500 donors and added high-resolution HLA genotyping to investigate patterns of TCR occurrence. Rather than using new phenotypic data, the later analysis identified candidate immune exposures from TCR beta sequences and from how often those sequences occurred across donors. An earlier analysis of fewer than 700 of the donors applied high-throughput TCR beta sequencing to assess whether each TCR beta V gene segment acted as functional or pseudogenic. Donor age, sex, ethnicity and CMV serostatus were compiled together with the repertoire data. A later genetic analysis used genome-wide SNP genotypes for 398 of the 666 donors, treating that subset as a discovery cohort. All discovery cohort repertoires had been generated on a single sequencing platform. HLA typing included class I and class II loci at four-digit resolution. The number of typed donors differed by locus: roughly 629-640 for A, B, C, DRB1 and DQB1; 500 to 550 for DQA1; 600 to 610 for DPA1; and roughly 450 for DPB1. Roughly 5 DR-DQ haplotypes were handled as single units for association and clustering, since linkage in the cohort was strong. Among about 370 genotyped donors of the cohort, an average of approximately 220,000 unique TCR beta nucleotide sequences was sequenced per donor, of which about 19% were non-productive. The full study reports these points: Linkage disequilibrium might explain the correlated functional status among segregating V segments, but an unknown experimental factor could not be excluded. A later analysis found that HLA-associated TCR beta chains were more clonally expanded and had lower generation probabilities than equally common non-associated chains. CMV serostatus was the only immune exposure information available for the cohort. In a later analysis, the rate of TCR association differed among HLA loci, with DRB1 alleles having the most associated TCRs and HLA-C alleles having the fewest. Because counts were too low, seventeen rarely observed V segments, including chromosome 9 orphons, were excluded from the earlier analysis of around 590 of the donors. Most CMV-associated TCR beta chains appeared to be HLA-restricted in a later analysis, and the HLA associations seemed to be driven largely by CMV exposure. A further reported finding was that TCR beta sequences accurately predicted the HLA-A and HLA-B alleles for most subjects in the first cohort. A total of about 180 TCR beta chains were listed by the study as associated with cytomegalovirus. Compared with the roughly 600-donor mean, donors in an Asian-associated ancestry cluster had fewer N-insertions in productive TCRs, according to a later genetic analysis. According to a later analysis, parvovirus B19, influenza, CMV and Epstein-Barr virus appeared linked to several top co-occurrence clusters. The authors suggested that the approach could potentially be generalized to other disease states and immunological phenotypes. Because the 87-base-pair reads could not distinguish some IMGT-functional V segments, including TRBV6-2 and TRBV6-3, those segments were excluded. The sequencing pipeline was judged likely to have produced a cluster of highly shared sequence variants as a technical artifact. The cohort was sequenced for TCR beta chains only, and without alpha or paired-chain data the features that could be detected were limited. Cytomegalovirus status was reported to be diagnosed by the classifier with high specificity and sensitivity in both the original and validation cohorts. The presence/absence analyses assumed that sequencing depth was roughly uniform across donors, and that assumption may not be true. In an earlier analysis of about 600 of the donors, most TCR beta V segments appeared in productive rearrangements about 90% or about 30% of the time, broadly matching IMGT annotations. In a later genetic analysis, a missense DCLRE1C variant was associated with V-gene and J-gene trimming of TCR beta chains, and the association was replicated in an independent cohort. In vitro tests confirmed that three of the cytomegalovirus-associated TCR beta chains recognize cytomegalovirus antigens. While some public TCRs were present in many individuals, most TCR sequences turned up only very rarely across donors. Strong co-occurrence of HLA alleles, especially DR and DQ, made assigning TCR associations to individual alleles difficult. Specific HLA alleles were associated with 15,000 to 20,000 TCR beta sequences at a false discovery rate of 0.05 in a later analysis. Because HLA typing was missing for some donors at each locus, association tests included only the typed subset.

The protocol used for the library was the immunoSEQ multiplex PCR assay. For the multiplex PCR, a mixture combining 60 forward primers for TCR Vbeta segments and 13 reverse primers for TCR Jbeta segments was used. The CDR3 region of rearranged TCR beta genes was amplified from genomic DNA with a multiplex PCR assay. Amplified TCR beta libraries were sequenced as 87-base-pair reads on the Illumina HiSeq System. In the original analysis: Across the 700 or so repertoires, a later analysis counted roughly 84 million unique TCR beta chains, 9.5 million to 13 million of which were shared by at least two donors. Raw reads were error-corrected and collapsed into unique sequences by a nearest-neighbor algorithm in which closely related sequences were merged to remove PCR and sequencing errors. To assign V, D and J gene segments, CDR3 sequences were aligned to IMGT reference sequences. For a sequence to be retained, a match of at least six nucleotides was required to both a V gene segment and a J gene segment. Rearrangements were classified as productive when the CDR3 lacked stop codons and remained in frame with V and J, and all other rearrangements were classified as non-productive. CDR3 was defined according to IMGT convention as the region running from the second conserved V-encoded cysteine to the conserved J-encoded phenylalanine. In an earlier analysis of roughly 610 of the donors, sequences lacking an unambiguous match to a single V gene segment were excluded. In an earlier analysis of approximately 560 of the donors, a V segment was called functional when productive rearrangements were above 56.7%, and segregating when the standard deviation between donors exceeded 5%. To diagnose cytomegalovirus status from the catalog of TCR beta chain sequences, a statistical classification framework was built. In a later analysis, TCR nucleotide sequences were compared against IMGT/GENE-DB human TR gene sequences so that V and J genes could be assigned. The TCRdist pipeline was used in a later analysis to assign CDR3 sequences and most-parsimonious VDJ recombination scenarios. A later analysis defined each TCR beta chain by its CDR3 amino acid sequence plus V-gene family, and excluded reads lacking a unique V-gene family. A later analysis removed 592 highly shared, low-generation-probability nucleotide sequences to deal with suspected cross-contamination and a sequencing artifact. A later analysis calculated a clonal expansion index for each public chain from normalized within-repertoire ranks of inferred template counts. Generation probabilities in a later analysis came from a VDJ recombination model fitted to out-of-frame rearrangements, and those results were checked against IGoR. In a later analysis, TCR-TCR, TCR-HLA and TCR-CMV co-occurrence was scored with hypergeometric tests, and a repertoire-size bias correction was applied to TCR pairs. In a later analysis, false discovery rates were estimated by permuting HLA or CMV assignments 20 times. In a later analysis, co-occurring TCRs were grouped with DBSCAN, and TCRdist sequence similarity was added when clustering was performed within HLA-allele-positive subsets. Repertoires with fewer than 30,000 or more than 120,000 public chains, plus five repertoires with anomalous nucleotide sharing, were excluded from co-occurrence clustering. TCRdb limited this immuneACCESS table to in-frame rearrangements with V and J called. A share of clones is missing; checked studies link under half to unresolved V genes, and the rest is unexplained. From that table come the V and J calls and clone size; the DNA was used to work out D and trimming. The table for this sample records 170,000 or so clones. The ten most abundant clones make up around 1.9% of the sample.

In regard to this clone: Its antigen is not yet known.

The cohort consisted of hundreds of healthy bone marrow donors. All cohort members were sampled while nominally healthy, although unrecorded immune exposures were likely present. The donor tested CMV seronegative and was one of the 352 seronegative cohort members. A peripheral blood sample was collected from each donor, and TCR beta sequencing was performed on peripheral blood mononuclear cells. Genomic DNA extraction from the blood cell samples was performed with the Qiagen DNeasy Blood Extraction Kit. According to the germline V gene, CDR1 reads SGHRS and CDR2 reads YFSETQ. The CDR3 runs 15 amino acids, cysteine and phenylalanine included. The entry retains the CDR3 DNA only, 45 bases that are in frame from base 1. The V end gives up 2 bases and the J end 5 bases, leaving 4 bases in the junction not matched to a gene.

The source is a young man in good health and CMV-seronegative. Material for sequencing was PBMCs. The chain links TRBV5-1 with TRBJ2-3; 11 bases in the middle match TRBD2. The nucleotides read TGCGCCAGCAGCTTAGGCCTAGCGGGAGGAGATACGCAGTATTTT. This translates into CASSLGLAGGDTQYF.